The present TCR beta chain was sequenced within a study of T cells in Graves' hyperthyroidism and ophthalmopathy. Regarding the study as a whole: Blood held most thyroid clonotypes expanded above 0.001 frequency.

At least ten counts were recorded for this clonotype. Antigen specificity is unknown. CDR3 size: 14 residues. Germline lookup yields CDR1 LNHNV and CDR2 YYDKDF (reference sequence). Trimming took 0 bases from V and 5 from J, leaving 10 bases between them. Regions amplified from RNA transcripts were the TCR beta CDR3 regions. HTBI primers were employed in a first-round RT-PCR of the TCR CDR3. MiXCR, applied by TCRdb to the multiplex PCR reads, yields one record per CDR3 protein. In the table there are 600,000 to 800,000 distinct CDR3 sequences, roughly a third of which are singletons. Each diagnosis was grounded in clinical symptoms, serum thyroxine and TRAb, thyroid ultrasound, and orbital computed tomography.

The TCR comes from a woman in her forties with Graves' hyperthyroidism. The genes are TRBV15 and TRBJ1-1; D is unresolved. The material sequenced was blood. CDR3 in DNA: TGTGCCACCAGCAGAGATCCCCCCGGGACTGAAGCTTTCTTT. This codes for CATSRDPPGTEAFF.